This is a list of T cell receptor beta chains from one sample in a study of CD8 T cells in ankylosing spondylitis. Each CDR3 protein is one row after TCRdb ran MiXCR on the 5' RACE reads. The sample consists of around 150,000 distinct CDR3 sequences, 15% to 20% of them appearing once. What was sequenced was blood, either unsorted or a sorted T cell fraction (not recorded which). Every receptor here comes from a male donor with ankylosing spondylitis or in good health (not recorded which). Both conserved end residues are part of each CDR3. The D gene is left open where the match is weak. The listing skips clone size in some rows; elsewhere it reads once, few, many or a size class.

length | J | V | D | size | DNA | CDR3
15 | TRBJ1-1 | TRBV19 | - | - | TGTGCCAGTAGTATAGGGGGCAGCCTCAACACTGAAGCTTTCTTT | CASSIGGSLNTEAFF
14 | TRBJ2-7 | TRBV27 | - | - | TGTGCCAGCAGTTTAAGGGCCAAATTCTACGAGCAGTACTTC | CASSLRAKFYEQYF
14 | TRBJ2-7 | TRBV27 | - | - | TGTGCCAGCAGTCTAGGGAGTCGAAGCAACGAGCAGTACTTC | CASSLGSRSNEQYF
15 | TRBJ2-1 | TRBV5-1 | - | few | TGCGCCAGCAGCTTGGGGCTAGCTTCCCACAATGAGCAGTTCTTC | CASSLGLASHNEQFF
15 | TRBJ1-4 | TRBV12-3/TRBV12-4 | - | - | TGTGCCAGCAGGGACCGGACCTTGAATAGTGAAAAACTGTTTTTT | CASRDRTLNSEKLFF
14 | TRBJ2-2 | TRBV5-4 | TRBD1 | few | TGTGCCAGCAGCAGAGGGGGCGACACCGGGGAGCTGTTTTTT | CASSRGGDTGELFF
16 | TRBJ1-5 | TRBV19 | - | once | TGTGCCAGTAAGCGTTTGGATGGAAGTAGCAATCAGCCCCAGCATTTT | CASKRLDGSSNQPQHF
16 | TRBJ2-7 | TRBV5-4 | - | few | TGTGCCAGCAGCTCGTTAACCGGGACTCAGGACTACGAGCAGTACTTC | CASSSLTGTQDYEQYF
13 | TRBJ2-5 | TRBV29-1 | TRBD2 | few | TGCAGCGTTGAGCTAGCGGGATTGGAGACCCAGTACTTC | CSVELAGLETQYF
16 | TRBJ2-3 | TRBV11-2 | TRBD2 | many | TGTGCCAGCAGCTTAGGTGCGGGAGCTAGCACAGATACGCAGTATTTT | CASSLGAGASTDTQYF
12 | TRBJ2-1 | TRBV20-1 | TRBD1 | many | TGCAGTGCGCTACAGGGGGGCAATGAGCAGTTCTTC | CSALQGGNEQFF
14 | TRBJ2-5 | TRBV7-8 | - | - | TGTGCCAGCAGCTTAGTGACAGACCAAGAGACCCAGTACTTC | CASSLVTDQETQYF
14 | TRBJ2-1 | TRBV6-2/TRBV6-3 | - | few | TGTGCCAGCAGTTCGGTACGAGAGGGCAATGAGCAGTTCTTC | CASSSVREGNEQFF
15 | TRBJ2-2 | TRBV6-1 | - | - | TGTGCCAGCAGTGAATCAGGGACTTACACCGGGGAGCTGTTTTTT | CASSESGTYTGELFF
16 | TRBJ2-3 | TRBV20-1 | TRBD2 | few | TGCAGTGCTAGCGATTCGGGACTATCGTACACAGATACGCAGTATTTT | CSASDSGLSYTDTQYF
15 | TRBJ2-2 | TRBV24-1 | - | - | TGTGCCAGCGGACAGTCCGGGACCCAGGCCGGGGAGCTGTTTTTT | CASGQSGTQAGELFF
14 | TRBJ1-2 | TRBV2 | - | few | TGTGCCAGCAGTGCCAGGGATTTGCACTATGGCTACACCTTC | CASSARDLHYGYTF
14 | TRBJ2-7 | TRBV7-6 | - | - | TGTGCCAGCAGCTTAAACCCGGGACTTAACGAGCAGTACTTC | CASSLNPGLNEQYF
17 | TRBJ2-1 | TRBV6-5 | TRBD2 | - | TGTGCCAGCAGTTACTTAGCTAGCGGTAGCTCCTACAATGAGCAGTTCTTC | CASSYLASGSSYNEQFF
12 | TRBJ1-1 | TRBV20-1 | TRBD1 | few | TGCAGTGCTCCGACAGGGGCTGTTGAAGCTTTCTTT | CSAPTGAVEAFF
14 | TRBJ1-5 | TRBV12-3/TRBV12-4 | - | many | TGTGCCAGCAGTTCCGGGACGGACAATCAGCCCCAGCATTTT | CASSSGTDNQPQHF
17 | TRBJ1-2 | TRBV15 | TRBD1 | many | TGTGCCACCAGCAGAGTAATATGGACAGGGGACGGCTATGGCTACACCTTC | CATSRVIWTGDGYGYTF
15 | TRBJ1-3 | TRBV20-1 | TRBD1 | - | TGCAGTGCTAGGGGACAGGATAGCTCTGGAAACACCATATATTTT | CSARGQDSSGNTIYF
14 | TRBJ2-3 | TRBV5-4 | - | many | TGTGCCAGCAGCTCCCGGACGGGCACAGATACGCAGTATTTT | CASSSRTGTDTQYF
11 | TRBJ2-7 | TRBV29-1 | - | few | TGCAGCGTTGAAACTAGCCGGGAGCAGTACTTC | CSVETSREQYF
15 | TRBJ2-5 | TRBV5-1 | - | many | TGCGCCAGCAGCTTGGAAGGGACTTTCCAAGAGACCCAGTACTTC | CASSLEGTFQETQYF
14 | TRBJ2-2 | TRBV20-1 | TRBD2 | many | TGCAGTGCTAGGACTAGCGGGAACACCGGGGAGCTGTTTTTT | CSARTSGNTGELFF
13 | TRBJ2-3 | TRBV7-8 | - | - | TGTGCCAGCAGCTTTACGGGAACAGATACGCAGTATTTT | CASSFTGTDTQYF
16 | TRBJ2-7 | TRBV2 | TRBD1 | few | TGTGCCAGCAAACCCGACAGGGCCGCTGGGGTCTACGAGCAGTACTTC | CASKPDRAAGVYEQYF
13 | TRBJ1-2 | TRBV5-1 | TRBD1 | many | TGCGCCAGCAGCCAAGACAGGGACTATGGCTACACCTTC | CASSQDRDYGYTF
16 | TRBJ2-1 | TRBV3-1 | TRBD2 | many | TGTGCCAGCAGCCAACGCAGCGGGAGCTTTACGAATGAGCAGTTCTTC | CASSQRSGSFTNEQFF
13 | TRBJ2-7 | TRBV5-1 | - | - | TGCGCCAGCAGCCTCCAGCGGGTGAGCGAGCAGTACTTC | CASSLQRVSEQYF
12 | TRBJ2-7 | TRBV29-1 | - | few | TGCAGCGTTGCGGACAGCTCCTACGAGCAGTACTTC | CSVADSSYEQYF
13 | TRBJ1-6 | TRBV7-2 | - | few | TGTGCCAGCAGCTTGGACACCTATTCACCCCTCCACTTT | CASSLDTYSPLHF
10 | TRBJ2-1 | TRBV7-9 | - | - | TGTGCCGGAGAAGACAATGAGCAGTTCTTC | CAGEDNEQFF
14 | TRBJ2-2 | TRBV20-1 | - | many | TGCAGTGCTTCGGGATTAAAAAACACCGGGGAGCTGTTTTTT | CSASGLKNTGELFF
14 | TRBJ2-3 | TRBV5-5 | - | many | TGTGCCAGCAGCTTCTTTGCCGGCACAGATACGCAGTATTTT | CASSFFAGTDTQYF